Below are 4 T cell receptor beta chains sequenced from a single sample in a study of T cell responses to AZD1222 COVID-19 vaccine. Sequencing used immunoSEQ multiplex PCR; TCRdb keeps in-frame clones, though not all of them. The table includes approximately 140,000 clones, roughly nine tenths detected once. Sequencing was performed on peripheral blood, taken on day 0 of AZD1222 vaccination. These TCRs come from an adult in good health.

The chain carries TRBV2 and TRBJ1-1; D ambiguous. The CDR3 has 14 amino acids. Trimming removed 6 bases at V and 1 base at J, with 12 bases between. CDR1 is SNHLY, CDR2 FYNNEI, per germline. CDR3 nucleotide sequence: TGTGCCAGCAGCCCCCGTTTGTCGAACACTGAAGCTTTCTTT. Its translation is CASSPRLSNTEAFF.

The rearrangement uses TRBV30 and TRBJ1-6, with D perhaps matching TRBD1 (6 bases). The ends were cut back, 7 bases at V and 5 bases at J, with 24 bases in the middle. Germline loops: CDR1 GTSNPN, CDR2 SVGIG (reference sequence). This CDR3 has 17 residues. The CDR3 here is CASNRATPPGNNSPLHF. The CDR3 DNA is TGTGCCTCGAACAGGGCTACCCCTCCTGGAAATAATTCACCCCTCCACTTT.

The V call is TRBV12-3 or TRBV12-4, the J call TRBJ1-1; D uncertain. The length of the CDR3 is 13 residues. Trimming cost V 2 bases and J 4 bases, with 8 bases left between them. Here the CDR3 DNA reads TGTGCCAGCAGTTTATGGGAGGCCACTGAAGCTTTCTTT. The encoded protein is CASSLWEATEAFF.

The chain has TRBV28 and TRBJ1-4; TRBD1 matches 9 bases. CDR1 and CDR2 (germline): MDHEN, SYDVKM. The J segment lost 2 bases and the V segment lost 2 bases, leaving 15 bases of the junction unmatched. The CDR3 is 20 amino acids. For the CDR3, the DNA is TGTGCCAGCAGTTTAGGGTACCGGGACAGGGCGCCATCGACTAATGAAAAACTGTTTTTT. It codes for CASSLGYRDRAPSTNEKLFF.